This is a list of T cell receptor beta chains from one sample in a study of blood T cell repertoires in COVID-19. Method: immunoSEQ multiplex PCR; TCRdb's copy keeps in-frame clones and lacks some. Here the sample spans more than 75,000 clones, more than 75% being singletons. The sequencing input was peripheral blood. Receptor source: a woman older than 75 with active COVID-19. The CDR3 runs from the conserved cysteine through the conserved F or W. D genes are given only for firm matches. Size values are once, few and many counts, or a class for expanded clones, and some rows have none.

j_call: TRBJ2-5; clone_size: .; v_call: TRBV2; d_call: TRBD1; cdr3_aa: CASSPRGTGGQRETQYF; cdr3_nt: TGTGCCAGCAGTCCGAGGGGTACAGGGGGCCAACGGGAGACCCAGTACTTC
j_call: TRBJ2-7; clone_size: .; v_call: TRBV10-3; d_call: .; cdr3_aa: CAISEFEDTYEQYF; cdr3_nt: TGTGCCATCAGTGAGTTTGAGGATACCTACGAGCAGTACTTC
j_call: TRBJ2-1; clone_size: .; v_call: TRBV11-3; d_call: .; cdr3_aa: CASSLGRGNYNEQFF; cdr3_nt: TGTGCCAGCAGCTTAGGGCGCGGGAACTACAATGAGCAGTTCTTC
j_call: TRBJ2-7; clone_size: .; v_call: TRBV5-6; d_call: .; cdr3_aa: CASSLVGRGHRDEQYF; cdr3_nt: TGTGCCAGCAGCTTGGTGGGCAGGGGCCATAGGGACGAGCAGTACTTC
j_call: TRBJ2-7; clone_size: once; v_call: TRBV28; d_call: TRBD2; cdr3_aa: CASSPGWTSGLGEQYF; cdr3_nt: TGTGCCAGCAGTCCCGGATGGACTAGTGGGTTGGGGGAGCAGTACTTC
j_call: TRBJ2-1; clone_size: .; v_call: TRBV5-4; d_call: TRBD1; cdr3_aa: CASSPRTGTNEQFF; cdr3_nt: TGTGCCAGCAGCCCTAGGACAGGGACCAATGAGCAGTTCTTC
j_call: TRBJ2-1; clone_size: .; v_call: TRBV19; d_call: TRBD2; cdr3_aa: CASSFIAGATQFF; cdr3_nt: TGTGCCAGTAGTTTCATAGCGGGAGCAACCCAGTTCTTC
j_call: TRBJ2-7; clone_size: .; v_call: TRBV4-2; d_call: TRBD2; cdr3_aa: CASSQEIAGGPFGEQYF; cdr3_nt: TGTGCCAGCAGCCAAGAGATAGCGGGAGGGCCGTTCGGCGAGCAGTACTTC
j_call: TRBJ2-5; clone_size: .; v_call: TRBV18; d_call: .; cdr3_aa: CASSPFQVQETQYF; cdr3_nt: TGTGCCAGCTCACCGTTCCAGGTACAAGAGACCCAGTACTTC
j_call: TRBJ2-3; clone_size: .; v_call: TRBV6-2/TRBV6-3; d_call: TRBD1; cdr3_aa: CASSYTTGQGGVTGTQYF; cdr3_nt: TGTGCCAGCAGTTACACTACCGGACAGGGAGGCGTGACCGGTACGCAGTATTTT
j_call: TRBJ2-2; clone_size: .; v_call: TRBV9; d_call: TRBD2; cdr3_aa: CASSVGSSGMGTGELFF; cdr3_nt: TGTGCCAGCAGCGTAGGGTCTAGCGGGATGGGAACCGGGGAGCTGTTTTTT
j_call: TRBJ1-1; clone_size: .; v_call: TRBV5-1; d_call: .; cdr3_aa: CASSLAYRNTEAFF; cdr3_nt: TGCGCCAGCAGCTTGGCTTACAGGAACACTGAAGCTTTCTTT
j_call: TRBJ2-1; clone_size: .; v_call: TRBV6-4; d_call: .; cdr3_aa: CASSVDSASGEQFF; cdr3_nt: TGTGCCAGCAGTGTCGACTCCGCCTCGGGGGAGCAGTTCTTC
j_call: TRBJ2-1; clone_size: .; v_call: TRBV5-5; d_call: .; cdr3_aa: CASSLLNEQFF; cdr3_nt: TGTGCCAGCAGCCTTTTAAATGAGCAGTTCTTC
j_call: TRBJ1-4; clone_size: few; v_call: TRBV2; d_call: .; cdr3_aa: CASGGTTNEKLFF; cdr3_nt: TGTGCCAGCGGGGGGACAACTAATGAAAAACTGTTTTTT
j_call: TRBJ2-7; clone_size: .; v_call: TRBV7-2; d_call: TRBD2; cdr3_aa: CASSRLGTTPVEQYF; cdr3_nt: TGTGCCAGCAGCCGTTTAGGGACTACTCCCGTCGAGCAGTACTTC
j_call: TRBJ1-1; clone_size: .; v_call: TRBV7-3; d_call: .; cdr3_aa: CASSWASNTEAFF; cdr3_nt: TGTGCCAGCAGCTGGGCGTCGAACACTGAAGCTTTCTTT
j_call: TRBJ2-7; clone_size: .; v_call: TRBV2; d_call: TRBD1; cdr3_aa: CASSEDRAAFYYEQYF; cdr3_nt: TGTGCCAGCAGTGAGGACAGGGCAGCCTTTTACTACGAGCAGTACTTC
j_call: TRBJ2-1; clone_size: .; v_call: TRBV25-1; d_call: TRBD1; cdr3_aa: CASSPGTGKVEQFF; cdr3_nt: TGTGCCAGCTCTCCCGGGACAGGGAAGGTTGAGCAGTTCTTC
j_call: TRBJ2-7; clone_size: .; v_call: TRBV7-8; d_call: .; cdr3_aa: CASSPSAGHYEQYF; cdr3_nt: TGTGCCAGCAGCCCCTCGGCAGGCCACTACGAGCAGTACTTC
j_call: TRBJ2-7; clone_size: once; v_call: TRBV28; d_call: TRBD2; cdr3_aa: CASSFPPRASGRYEQYF; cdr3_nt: TGTGCCAGCAGTTTCCCCCCCCGGGCTAGCGGGAGATACGAGCAGTACTTC
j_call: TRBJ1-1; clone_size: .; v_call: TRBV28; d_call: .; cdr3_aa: CASRRTVEAFF; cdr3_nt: TGTGCCAGCAGGCGGACAGTTGAAGCTTTCTTT
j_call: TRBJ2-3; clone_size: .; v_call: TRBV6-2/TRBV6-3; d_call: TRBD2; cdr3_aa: CASSASRDYTDTQYF; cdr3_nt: TGTGCCAGCAGTGCATCCCGGGACTACACAGATACGCAGTATTTT
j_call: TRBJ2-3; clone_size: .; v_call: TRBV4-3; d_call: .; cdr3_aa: CASSLGTVGDTQYF; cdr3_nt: TGCGCCAGCAGCCTCGGGACTGTCGGAGATACGCAGTATTTT
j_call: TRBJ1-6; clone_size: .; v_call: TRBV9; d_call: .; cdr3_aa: CASSVAPGLGSPLHF; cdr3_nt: TGTGCCAGCAGCGTAGCCCCGGGATTAGGTTCACCCCTCCACTTT
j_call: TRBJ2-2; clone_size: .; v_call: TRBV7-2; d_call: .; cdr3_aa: CASSPRVATGELFF; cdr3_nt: TGTGCCAGCAGCCCCAGGGTTGCCACCGGGGAGCTGTTTTTT
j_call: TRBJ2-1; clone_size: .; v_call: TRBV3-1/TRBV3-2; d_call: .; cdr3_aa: CASSPLMGGRPSGEQFF; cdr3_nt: TGTGCCAGCAGCCCCCTAATGGGTGGTAGGCCCTCCGGGGAGCAGTTCTTC
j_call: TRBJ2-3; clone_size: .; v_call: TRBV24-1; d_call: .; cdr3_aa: CATSPTGDTSTDTQYF; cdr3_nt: TGTGCCACCAGTCCCACCGGGGACACAAGCACAGATACGCAGTATTTT
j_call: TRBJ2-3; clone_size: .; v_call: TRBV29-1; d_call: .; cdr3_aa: CSVARELVTDTQYF; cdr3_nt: TGCAGCGTTGCCCGGGAGCTAGTAACAGATACGCAGTATTTT
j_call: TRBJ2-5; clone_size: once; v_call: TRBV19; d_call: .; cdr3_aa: CASSLTGFPRETQYF; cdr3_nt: TGTGCCAGTAGTTTAACAGGGTTCCCCAGGGAGACCCAGTACTTC
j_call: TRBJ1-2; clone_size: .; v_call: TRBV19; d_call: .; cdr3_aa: CASSISGRGNYGYTF; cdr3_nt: TGTGCCAGTAGTATATCAGGCAGGGGAAACTATGGCTACACCTTC
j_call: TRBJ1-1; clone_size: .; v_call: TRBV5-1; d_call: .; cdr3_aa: CASRGQGNTEAFF; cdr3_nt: TGCGCCAGCAGAGGGCAGGGGAACACTGAAGCTTTCTTT
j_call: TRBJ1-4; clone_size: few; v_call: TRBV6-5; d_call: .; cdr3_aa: CASSRQPGEKLFF; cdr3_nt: TGTGCCAGCAGTCGACAGCCAGGAGAAAAACTGTTTTTT
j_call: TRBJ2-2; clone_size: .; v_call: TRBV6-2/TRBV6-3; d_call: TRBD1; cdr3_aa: CASSFRQGGTGELFF; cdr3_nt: TGTGCCAGCAGTTTCCGACAGGGGGGCACCGGGGAGCTGTTTTTT
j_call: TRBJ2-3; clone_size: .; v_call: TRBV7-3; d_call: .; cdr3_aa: CASSLDTLTTDTQYF; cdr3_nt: TGTGCCAGCAGCCTCGACACCCTGACCACAGATACGCAGTATTTT
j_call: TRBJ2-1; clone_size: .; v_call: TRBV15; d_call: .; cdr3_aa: CATSTYYNEQFF; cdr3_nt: TGTGCCACCTCCACTTATTACAATGAGCAGTTCTTC
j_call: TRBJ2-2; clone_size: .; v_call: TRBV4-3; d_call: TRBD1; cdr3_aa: CASSQGSGTGPTGELFF; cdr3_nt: TGCGCCAGCAGCCAAGGTTCCGGGACAGGGCCCACCGGGGAGCTGTTTTTT
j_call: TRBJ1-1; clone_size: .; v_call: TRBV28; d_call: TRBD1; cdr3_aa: CASSQQGRTEAFF; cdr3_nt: TGTGCCAGCAGTCAACAGGGGAGGACTGAAGCTTTCTTT
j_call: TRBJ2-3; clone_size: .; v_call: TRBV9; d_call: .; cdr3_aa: CASSVSVAVTTDTQYF; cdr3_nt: TGTGCCAGCAGCGTAAGTGTGGCGGTTACCACAGATACGCAGTATTTT
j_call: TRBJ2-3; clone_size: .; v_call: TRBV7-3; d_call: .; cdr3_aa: CASSKRDRNIGDTQYF; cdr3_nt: TGTGCCAGCAGTAAGCGGGACAGGAATATAGGAGATACGCAGTATTTT
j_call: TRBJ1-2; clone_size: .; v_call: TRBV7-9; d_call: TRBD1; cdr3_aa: CASSEGQVYGYTF; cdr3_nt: TGTGCCAGCAGCGAAGGACAGGTCTATGGCTACACCTTC
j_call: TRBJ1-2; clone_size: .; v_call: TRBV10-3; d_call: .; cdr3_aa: CATHTGANYGYTF; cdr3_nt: TGTGCCACGCACACCGGAGCTAACTATGGCTACACCTTC
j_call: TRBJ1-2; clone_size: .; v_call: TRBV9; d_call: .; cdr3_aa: CASSPRAGGNYGYTF; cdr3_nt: TGTGCCAGCAGCCCTAGGGCGGGAGGGAACTATGGCTACACCTTC
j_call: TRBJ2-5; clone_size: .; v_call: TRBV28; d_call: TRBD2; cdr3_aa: CASSLGGRASETQYF; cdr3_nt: TGTGCCAGCAGTTTAGGGGGGAGGGCCTCAGAGACCCAGTACTTC
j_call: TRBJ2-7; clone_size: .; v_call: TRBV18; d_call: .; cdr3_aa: CASSPGLPRSYEQYF; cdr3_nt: TGTGCCAGCTCACCGGGACTCCCAAGGTCCTACGAGCAGTACTTC
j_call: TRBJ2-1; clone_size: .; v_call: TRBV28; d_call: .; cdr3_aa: CASSFQRARIEQFF; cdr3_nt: TGTGCCAGCAGTTTCCAGCGGGCCAGGATTGAGCAGTTCTTC
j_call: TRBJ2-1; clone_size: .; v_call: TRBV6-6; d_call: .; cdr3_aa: CASRHAGQTTNEQFF; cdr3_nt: TGTGCCAGCAGGCACGCGGGACAGACTACCAATGAGCAGTTCTTC
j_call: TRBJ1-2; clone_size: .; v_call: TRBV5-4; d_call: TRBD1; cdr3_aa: CASSLQGARGYTF; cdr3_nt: TGTGCCAGCAGCCTTCAGGGGGCGCGAGGCTACACCTTC
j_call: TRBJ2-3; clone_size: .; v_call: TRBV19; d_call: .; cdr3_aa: CASSGDKHPSTDTQYF; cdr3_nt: TGTGCCAGTTCAGGGGACAAGCATCCTAGCACAGATACGCAGTATTTT
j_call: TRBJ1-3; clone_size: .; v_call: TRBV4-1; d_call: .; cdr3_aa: CASSQGHSGNTIYF; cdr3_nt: TGCGCCAGCAGCCAAGGGCACTCTGGAAACACCATATATTTT
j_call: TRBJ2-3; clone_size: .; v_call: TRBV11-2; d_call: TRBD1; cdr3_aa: CASSPPWQGESLGTDTQYF; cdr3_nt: TGTGCCAGCAGCCCCCCCTGGCAGGGGGAGAGTTTGGGCACAGATACGCAGTATTTT